One and the same sample provided the 11 T cell receptor beta chains below, sequenced in a study of OX40 agonist ivuxolimab in advanced cancers. Produced via immunoSEQ multiplex PCR; TCRdb's table is partial and in-frame only. This sample has 66,000 or so clones; approximately 86% occur once, and the top ten carry 2% to 2.5%. Sequencing used CD4+ or CD8+ T cells sorted from blood, obtained in a trial of the OX40 agonist ivuxolimab. The receptors come from an adult with an advanced solid tumor such as melanoma, head and neck, liver or kidney cancer.

The rearrangement links TRBV10-3 to TRBJ2-1; 9 positions agree with TRBD2. This CDR3 comprises 13 residues. The trim removed 7 bases at V and 5 bases at J, leaving 3 bases unmatched. The germline gives CDR1 ENHRY, CDR2 SYGVKD. Here the CDR3 reads CAINPSGNNEQFF. CDR3 in DNA: TGTGCCATCAACCCTAGCGGGAACAATGAGCAGTTCTTC.

The chain carries TRBV10-3 and TRBJ1-1, with TRBD1 matching 10 bases. The CDR3 totals 15 residues. In germline, CDR1 is ENHRY, CDR2 SYGVKD. The trim removed 0 bases at V and 5 bases at J, leaving 3 bases unmatched. The CDR3 loop reads CAISESDRGTTEAFF. CDR3 in DNA: TGTGCCATCAGTGAGTCGGACAGGGGGACAACTGAAGCTTTCTTT.

The count of this clone is one. The rearrangement uses TRBV7-8 and TRBJ1-1; D remains unclear. The V end lost 5 bases, the J end lost 4 bases, and 17 bases lay between the germline ends. Germline V gene lookup returns CDR1 SGHVS and CDR2 FQNEAQ. This CDR3 region has 15 residues. CDR3 nucleotide sequence: TGTGCCAGCAGCATTGGGCCCGAGGGTGGCACTGAAGCTTTCTTT. This sequence encodes CASSIGPEGGTEAFF. The variable domain in full, with the rest retrieved from reference TRBV7-8 and TRBJ1-1, is GAGVSQSPRYKVAKRGQDVALRCDPISGHVSLFWYQQALGQGPEFLTYFQNEAQLDKSGLPSDRFFAERPEGSVSTLKIQRTQQEDSAVYLCASSIGPEGGTEAFFGQGTRLTVV.

CDR3 sequence: CASRGQYGYTF. The CDR3, as DNA: TGTGCCAGCAGAGGACAGTATGGCTACACCTTC. The chain employs TRBV9 and TRBJ1-2, with a possible D match to TRBD1 (6 bases). This CDR3 region has 11 residues. Per germline, CDR1 SGDLS and CDR2 YYNGEE. Trimming took 5 bases from V and 5 from J, leaving 7 bases between them.

J is TRBJ1-5 and V is TRBV6-1, with TRBD1 matching 8 bases. Unmatched junction bases numbered 9, after V lost 10 bases and J lost 1 base. The CDR3 has 15 residues. The germline CDR1 and CDR2 sequences are MNHNS and SASEGT. As DNA, the CDR3 is TGTGCCATCCTACCGACAGGGGCAAGCAATCAGCCCCAGCATTTT. It codes for CAILPTGASNQPQHF.

The V gene is TRBV5-4, the J gene TRBJ2-7; D not certain. CDR3 length: 11 amino acids. Looked up from germline, CDR1 is SGHNT and CDR2 is YYREEE (reference sequence). V was clipped by 0 bases and J by 6 bases, with 4 bases between them. The chain's CDR3 is CASSLDREQYF. DNA of the CDR3: TGTGCCAGCAGCTTGGACCGCGAGCAGTACTTC.

The chain couples TRBV19 to TRBJ2-7, with 9 nucleotides matching TRBD1. The CDR3 sequence is 16 residues long. Germline V lookup: CDR1 LNHDA, CDR2 SQIVND (reference sequence). V shed 4 bases, J shed 2 bases, and the junction held 9 bases outside the gene matches. CDR3 loop: CASSNPGQGTTYEQYF. CDR3 coding DNA: TGTGCCAGTAGTAACCCCGGACAGGGGACAACCTACGAGCAGTACTTC.

The V gene is TRBV28, the J gene TRBJ2-7; D remains unclear. The CDR3 extends over 12 amino acids. V gave up 7 bases and J gave up 1 base, with 8 bases separating them. Per the germline V gene, CDR1 is MDHEN and CDR2 is SYDVKM. CDR3 sequence: CASTSGSYEQYF. As DNA, the CDR3 is TGTGCCAGCACCTCAGGTTCCTACGAGCAGTACTTC.

The rearrangement links TRBV27 to TRBJ2-5, with a tentative D call TRBD1 (6 bases). The better agreement between TRBJ2-7 and the DNA end casts doubt on the J call. This CDR3 is 13 amino acids long. From germline, CDR1 is MNHEY and CDR2 SMNVEV (reference sequence). The CDR3 DNA follows: TGTGCCAGCGGGTACAGGGTTCCCTACGAGCAGTACTTC. It yields the protein CASGYRVPYEQYF.

The genes are TRBV6-1 and TRBJ2-2; TRBD1 aligns across 7 bases. V lost 7 bases and J lost 5; bases outside the gene matches: 10. Germline CDR1 is MNHNS and CDR2 is SASEGT. The CDR3 has 15 residues. CDR3 loop: CASNPGQSTTGELFF. As DNA, the CDR3 is TGTGCCAGCAACCCGGGACAGTCAACGACCGGGGAGCTGTTTTTT.

The genes are TRBV5-1 and TRBJ2-2; 9 positions agree with TRBD2. V shed 6 bases and J 6 bases; nucleotides not matched to a gene: 6. The CDR3 covers 14 residues. Germline V gives CDR1 SGHRS, CDR2 YFSETQ. CDR3 protein: CASTLAGAPGELFF. The CDR3 DNA reads as TGCGCCAGCACATTAGCGGGGGCCCCCGGGGAGCTGTTTTTT.